A single sample is the source of the 16 T cell receptor beta chains below, sequenced in a study of metastatic and nonmetastatic thyroid tumors. TCRdb reanalyzed the PCR reads with MiXCR. There are 43,000 or so clones in the sample; about 16% occur only once, and 20% to 25% lies in the top ten. Thyroid surgery was preceded by no treatment in any patient. Sequenced: blood. Receptors were obtained from a female donor with papillary thyroid cancer or a benign thyroid nodule (not recorded which). Some clones in this sample may be carry-over from other donors' samples.

CDR3 protein: CASSEGAGGTEAFF. CDR3 DNA sequence: TGTGCCAGCAGTGAAGGGGCAGGGGGCACTGAAGCTTTCTTT. The J gene is TRBJ1-1, the V gene TRBV6-1; 7 bases agree with TRBD1. V lost 1 base, J lost 4 bases, and 3 bases stayed unmatched. The CDR3 covers 14 residues. The V gene's germline CDR1 is MNHNS and CDR2 SASEGT.

This clone showed up just a few times. V and J are TRBV19 and TRBJ1-2; D is perhaps TRBD1 (6 bases). The CDR3 has 18 residues. The ends were cut back, 0 bases at V and 6 bases at J, with 23 bases in the middle. The germline V gene has CDR1 LNHDA and CDR2 SQIVND (reference sequence). Written as DNA, the CDR3 is TGTGCCAGTAGTATAGATGGTGCAGGGGCCGCTTCCTGGAATGGCTACACCTTC. Protein product: CASSIDGAGAASWNGYTF.

The rearrangement uses TRBV20-1 and TRBJ2-2; 8 bases agree with TRBD2. Unmatched junction bases numbered 10, after V lost 1 base and J lost 3 bases. The CDR3 totals 17 residues. CDR1 DFQATT and CDR2 SNEGSKA come from the germline V gene (reference sequence). In DNA form, the CDR3 reads TGCAGTGCTAGAGGGCAGAAAGCGGGAGCACACACCGGGGAGCTGTTTTTT. Encoded protein: CSARGQKAGAHTGELFF.

The sample holds many counts of this clone. The chain is built from TRBV5-1 and TRBJ2-1, with 9 bases identical to TRBD2. Germline CDR1 reads SGHRS; CDR2 reads YFSETQ. V lost 2 bases, J lost 1 base, and 4 bases stayed unmatched. The length of the CDR3 is 16 residues. The CDR3 sequence is CASSLSSGDSYNEQFF. The CDR3 coding sequence is TGCGCCAGCAGCTTATCTAGCGGGGATTCCTACAATGAGCAGTTCTTC.

In its sample, this clone was seen many times. This chain joins TRBV29-1 and TRBJ2-1; D possibly corresponds to TRBD1 (6 bases). The V gene's germline CDR1 is SQVTM and CDR2 ANQGSEA. This CDR3 spans 10 amino acids. Trimming took off 4 bases at V and 12 bases at J, with 10 bases between the two ends. CDR3 bases: TGCAGCGTTGGGGGCAGGGGGCAGTTCTTC. As protein: CSVGGRGQFF.

This clone was counted only a few times. Just one base apart from a much larger clone, this may be a read error. The V gene is TRBV29-1, the J gene TRBJ2-7; no firm D call. Germline assignment: CDR1 SQVTM and CDR2 ANQGSEA. CDR3 length: 14 residues. The germline V and J ends were trimmed by 1 base and 4 bases, with 14 bases remaining between them. The CDR3 DNA reads as TGCAGCGTTGAAGGTAGACTCCACGGGTACGAGCAGTACTTC. This sequence encodes CSVEGRLHGYEQYF.

This clone was seen repeatedly, ten times or more. The chain is built from TRBV3-1 and TRBJ2-3; TRBD2 is a possible D gene (5 bases). The CDR3 extends over 16 amino acids. V was pared by 4 bases and J by 2 bases, with 16 bases between. Germline-derived CDR1 and CDR2 are LGHDT and YNNKEL (reference sequence). CDR3 loop: CASSRRRTENTDTQYF. Here the CDR3 DNA reads TGTGCCAGCAGCCGCCGACGGACTGAAAACACAGATACGCAGTATTTT.

This chain uses TRBV6-5 with TRBJ2-5, with 11 positions matching TRBD2. V lost 2 bases, J lost 10 bases, and 15 bases stayed unmatched. The CDR3 sequence is 17 residues long. Germline CDR1 and CDR2: MNHEY and SVGAGI. The CDR3 reads CASSYTRLAGLQSSQYF. The CDR3 nucleotides are TGTGCCAGCAGTTACACGCGACTAGCGGGGCTCCAATCGAGCCAGTACTTC.

Only a few counts were recorded for this clone. V gene TRBV11-3 combines with J gene TRBJ2-4; D not resolved. The CDR3 is made up of 12 amino acids. Germline values: CDR1 SGHNT, CDR2 YENEEA. The germline V and J ends were trimmed by 0 bases and 6 bases, with 3 bases remaining between them. In DNA, the CDR3 is TGTGCCAGCAGCTTAGACAGAAACATTCAGTACTTC. This gives the protein CASSLDRNIQYF. Drawing the rest from reference TRBV11-3 and TRBJ2-4, the complete variable domain is EAGVVQSPRYKIIEKKQPVAFWCNPISGHNTLYWYLQNLGQGPELLIRYENEEAVDDSQLPKDRFSAERLKGVDSTLKIQPAELGDSAVYLCASSLDRNIQYFGAGTRLSVL.

This clone has at least ten counts. The chain carries TRBV5-1 and TRBJ1-1; tentatively, D is TRBD1 (6 bases). CDR1 and CDR2 (germline): SGHRS, YFSETQ. Trimming took 1 base from V and 3 from J, leaving 19 bases between them. This CDR3 is built from 17 residues. CDR3 sequence reads: CASSLQGSSVGDTEAFF. As DNA, the CDR3 is TGCGCCAGCAGCTTGCAGGGGTCCTCCGTTGGGGACACTGAAGCTTTCTTT.

The chain is built from TRBV3-1 and TRBJ2-3, with 8 bases fitting TRBD1. The CDR3 runs to 17 residues. Germline V lookup: CDR1 LGHDT, CDR2 YNNKEL (reference sequence). The V gene end was trimmed by 4 bases and the J gene end by 1 base; junction bases not matched to a gene: 10. The CDR3 loop reads CASSRDLPGQGTDTQYF. The CDR3 bases are TGTGCCAGCAGCCGAGACCTCCCGGGACAGGGCACAGATACGCAGTATTTT.

This clone occurred a few times. Since a much larger clone is just one base distant, this may be a read error. The gene calls are TRBV29-1 and TRBJ2-1; 7 nucleotides match TRBD2. The CDR3 extends over 14 amino acids. V was clipped by 6 bases and J by 4 bases; unmatched bases: 9. Germline V gene data show CDR1 as SQVTM and CDR2 as ANQGSEA. CDR3 protein: CSVALGLQYNEQFF. The CDR3 DNA reads as TGCAGCGTGGCACTGGGACTACAGTACAATGAGCAGTTCTTC.

This clone has more than one count but fewer than ten. This chain joins TRBV3-1 and TRBJ2-5; D may be TRBD2 (5 bases). The germline V gene encodes CDR1 LGHDT and CDR2 YNNKEL (reference sequence). CDR3 size: 15 residues. V lost 3 bases, J lost 2 bases, and 13 bases lay in between. Here the CDR3 reads CASSQRGSWQETQYF. The CDR3 DNA follows: TGTGCCAGCAGCCAGAGAGGGAGTTGGCAAGAGACCCAGTACTTC.

The chain has TRBV20-1 and TRBJ2-2; D ambiguous. CDR3 size: 14 residues. Looked up from germline, CDR1 is DFQATT and CDR2 is SNEGSKA (reference sequence). Deletions cut 0 bases from V and 9 bases from J, with 14 bases between. This chain's CDR3 is CSARDGGVYWELFF. In nucleotides, the CDR3 is TGCAGTGCTAGAGATGGTGGGGTATACTGGGAGCTGTTTTTT.

The rearrangement joins TRBV3-1 to TRBJ2-5; D may match TRBD1 or TRBD2 (5 bases each). The germline V gene has CDR1 LGHDT and CDR2 YNNKEL (reference sequence). The CDR3 totals 16 residues. The germline V and J ends were trimmed by 6 bases and 7 bases, with 24 bases remaining between them. CDR3 protein: CASSPLSRTGDGTQYF. The CDR3 DNA reads TGTGCCAGCAGTCCGTTAAGTCGAACTGGGGACGGGACCCAGTACTTC.

About this clone: A much larger clone lies a single base off, so this may be a read error. The CDR3 region has the DNA TGTGCCAGCATTAGACTAGCGGTATCGGTGGATGAGCAGTTCTTC. Protein sequence: CASIRLAVSVDEQFF. The V call is TRBV6-5, the J call TRBJ2-1, with 9 bases aligning to TRBD2. In germline, CDR1 is MNHEY, CDR2 SVGAGI. The CDR3 has 15 amino acids. Trimming took 7 bases from V and 8 from J; bases not matched to a gene: 12.